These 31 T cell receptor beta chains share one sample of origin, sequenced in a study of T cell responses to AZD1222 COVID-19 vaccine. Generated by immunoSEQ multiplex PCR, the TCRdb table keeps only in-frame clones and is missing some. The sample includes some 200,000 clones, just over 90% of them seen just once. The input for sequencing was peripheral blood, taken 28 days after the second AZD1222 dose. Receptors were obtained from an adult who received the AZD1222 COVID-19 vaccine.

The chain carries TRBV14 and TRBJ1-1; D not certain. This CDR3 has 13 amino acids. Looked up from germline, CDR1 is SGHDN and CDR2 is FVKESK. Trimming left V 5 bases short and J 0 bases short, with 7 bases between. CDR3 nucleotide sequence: TGTGCCAGCAGCGTGGGGATGAACACTGAAGCTTTCTTT. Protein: CASSVGMNTEAFF.

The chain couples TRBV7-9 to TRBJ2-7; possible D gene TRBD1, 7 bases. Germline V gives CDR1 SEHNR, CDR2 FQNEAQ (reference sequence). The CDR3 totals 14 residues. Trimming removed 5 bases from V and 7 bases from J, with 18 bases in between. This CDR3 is CASSPADRAGEQYF. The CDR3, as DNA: TGTGCCAGCAGCCCAGCAGACAGGGCGGGGGAGCAGTACTTC.

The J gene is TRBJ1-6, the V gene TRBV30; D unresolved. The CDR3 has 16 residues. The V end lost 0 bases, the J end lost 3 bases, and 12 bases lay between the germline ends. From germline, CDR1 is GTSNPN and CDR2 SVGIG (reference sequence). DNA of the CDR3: TGTGCCTGGAGTGTATGGAGCGGGGTCTATAATTCACCCCTCCACTTT. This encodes CAWSVWSGVYNSPLHF.

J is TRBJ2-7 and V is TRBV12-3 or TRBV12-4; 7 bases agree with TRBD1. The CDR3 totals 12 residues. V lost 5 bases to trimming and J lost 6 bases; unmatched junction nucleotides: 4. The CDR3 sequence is CASSVYRGEQYF. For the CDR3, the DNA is TGTGCCAGCAGTGTCTACAGGGGCGAGCAGTACTTC.

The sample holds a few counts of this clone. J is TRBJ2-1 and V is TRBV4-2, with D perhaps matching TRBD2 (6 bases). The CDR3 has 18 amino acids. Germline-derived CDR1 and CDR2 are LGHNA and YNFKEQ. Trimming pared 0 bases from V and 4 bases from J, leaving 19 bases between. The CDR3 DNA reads TGTGCCAGCAGCCAAGATGCGTTTCGGGGGAGAGGATACAATGAGCAGTTCTTC. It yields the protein CASSQDAFRGRGYNEQFF.

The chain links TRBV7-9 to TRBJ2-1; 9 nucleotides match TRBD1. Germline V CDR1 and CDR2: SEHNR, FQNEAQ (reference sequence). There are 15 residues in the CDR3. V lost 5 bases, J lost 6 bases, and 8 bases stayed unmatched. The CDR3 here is CASSPGTGYVNEQFF. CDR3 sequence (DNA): TGTGCCAGCAGCCCCGGGACAGGGTATGTCAATGAGCAGTTCTTC.

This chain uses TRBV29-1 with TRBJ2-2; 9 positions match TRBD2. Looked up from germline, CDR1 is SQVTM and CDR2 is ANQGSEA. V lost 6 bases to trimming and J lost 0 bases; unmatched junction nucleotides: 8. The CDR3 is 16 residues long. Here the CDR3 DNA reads TGCAGCGTAGGTAGCGGGAGAGGGGCGAACACCGGGGAGCTGTTTTTT. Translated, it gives CSVGSGRGANTGELFF.

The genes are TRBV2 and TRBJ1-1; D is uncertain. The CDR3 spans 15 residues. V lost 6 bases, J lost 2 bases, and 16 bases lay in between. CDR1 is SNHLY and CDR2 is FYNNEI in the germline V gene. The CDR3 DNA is TGTGCCAGCAGAGCGGACGCGGGCGGTAACACTGAAGCTTTCTTT. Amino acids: CASRADAGGNTEAFF. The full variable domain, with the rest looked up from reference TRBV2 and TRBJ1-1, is EPEVTQTPSHQVTQMGQEVILRCVPISNHLYFYWYRQILGQKVEFLVSFYNNEISEKSEIFDDQFSVERPDGSNFTLKIRSTKLEDSAMYFCASRADAGGNTEAFFGQGTRLTVV.

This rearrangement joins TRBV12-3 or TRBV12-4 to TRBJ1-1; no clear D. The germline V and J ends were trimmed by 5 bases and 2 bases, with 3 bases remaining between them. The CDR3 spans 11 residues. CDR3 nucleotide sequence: TGTGCCAGCAGTCAAAACACTGAAGCTTTCTTT. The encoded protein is CASSQNTEAFF.

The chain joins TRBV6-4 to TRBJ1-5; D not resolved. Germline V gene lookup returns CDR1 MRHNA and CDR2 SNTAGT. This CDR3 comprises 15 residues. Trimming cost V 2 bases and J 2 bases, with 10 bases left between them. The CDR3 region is CASSDPVGGNQPQHF. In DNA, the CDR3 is TGTGCCAGCAGTGACCCTGTGGGCGGCAATCAGCCCCAGCATTTT.

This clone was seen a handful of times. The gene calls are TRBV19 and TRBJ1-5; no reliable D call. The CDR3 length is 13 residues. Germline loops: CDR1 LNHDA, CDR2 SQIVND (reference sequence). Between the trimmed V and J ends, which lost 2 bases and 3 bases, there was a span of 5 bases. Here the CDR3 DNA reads TGTGCCAGTAGTATAACACTCAATCAGCCCCAGCATTTT. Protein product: CASSITLNQPQHF.

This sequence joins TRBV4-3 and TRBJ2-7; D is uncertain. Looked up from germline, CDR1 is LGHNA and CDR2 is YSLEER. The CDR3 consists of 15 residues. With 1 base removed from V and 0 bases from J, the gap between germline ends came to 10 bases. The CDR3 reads CASSQGPSSSYEQYF. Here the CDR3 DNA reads TGCGCCAGCAGCCAAGGCCCGTCAAGCTCCTACGAGCAGTACTTC.

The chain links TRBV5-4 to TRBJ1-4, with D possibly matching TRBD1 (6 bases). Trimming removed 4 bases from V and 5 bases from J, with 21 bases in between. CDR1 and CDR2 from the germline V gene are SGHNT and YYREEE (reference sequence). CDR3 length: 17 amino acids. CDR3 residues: CASSEDEIQGKNEKLFF. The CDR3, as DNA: TGTGCCAGCAGCGAAGACGAAATACAGGGAAAGAATGAAAAACTGTTTTTT.

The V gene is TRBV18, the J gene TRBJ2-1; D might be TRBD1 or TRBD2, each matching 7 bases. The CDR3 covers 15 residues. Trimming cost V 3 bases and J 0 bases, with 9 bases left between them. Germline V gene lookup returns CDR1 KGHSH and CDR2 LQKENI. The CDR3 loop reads CASSPRGGSYNEQFF. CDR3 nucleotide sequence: TGTGCCAGCTCACCCAGGGGGGGCTCCTACAATGAGCAGTTCTTC.

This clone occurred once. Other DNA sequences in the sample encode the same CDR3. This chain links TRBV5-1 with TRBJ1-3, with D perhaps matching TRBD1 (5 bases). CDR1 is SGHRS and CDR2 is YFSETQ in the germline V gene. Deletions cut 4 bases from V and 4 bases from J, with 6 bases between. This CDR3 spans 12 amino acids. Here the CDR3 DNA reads TGCGCCAGCAGCCGGGACGGAAACACCATATATTTT. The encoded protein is CASSRDGNTIYF.

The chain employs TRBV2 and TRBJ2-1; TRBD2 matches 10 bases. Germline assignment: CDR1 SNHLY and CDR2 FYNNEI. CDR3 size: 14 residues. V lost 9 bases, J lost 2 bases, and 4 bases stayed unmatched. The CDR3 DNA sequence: TGTGCCAGTAAGCGGGAGGGAACCTACAATGAGCAGTTCTTC. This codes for CASKREGTYNEQFF.

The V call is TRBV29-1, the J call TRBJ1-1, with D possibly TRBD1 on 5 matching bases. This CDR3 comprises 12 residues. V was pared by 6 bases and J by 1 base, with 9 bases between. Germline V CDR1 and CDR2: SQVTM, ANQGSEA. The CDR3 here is CSVQDRNTEAFF. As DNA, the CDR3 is TGCAGCGTCCAAGACAGGAACACTGAAGCTTTCTTT.

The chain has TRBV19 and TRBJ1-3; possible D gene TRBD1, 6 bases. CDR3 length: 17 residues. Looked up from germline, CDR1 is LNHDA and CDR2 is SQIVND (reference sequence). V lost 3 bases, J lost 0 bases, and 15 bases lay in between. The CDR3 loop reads CASSIRLGGHSGNTIYF. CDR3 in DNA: TGTGCCAGTAGTATCCGGTTGGGGGGGCACTCTGGAAACACCATATATTTT.

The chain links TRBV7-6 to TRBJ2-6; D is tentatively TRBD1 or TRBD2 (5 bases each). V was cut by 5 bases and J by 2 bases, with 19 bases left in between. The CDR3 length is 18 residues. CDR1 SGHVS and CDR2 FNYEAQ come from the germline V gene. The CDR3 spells CASSPRQPGLAGANVLTF. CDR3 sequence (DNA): TGTGCCAGCAGCCCTAGACAGCCGGGGCTCGCTGGGGCCAACGTCCTGACTTTC.

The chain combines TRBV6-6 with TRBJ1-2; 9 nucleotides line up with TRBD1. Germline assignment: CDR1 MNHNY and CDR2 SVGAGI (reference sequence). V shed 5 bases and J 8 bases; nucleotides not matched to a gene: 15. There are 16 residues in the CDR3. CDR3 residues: CASSRYERTGVGGYTF. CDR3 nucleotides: TGTGCCAGCAGTCGCTATGAGAGGACAGGGGTGGGCGGCTACACCTTC.

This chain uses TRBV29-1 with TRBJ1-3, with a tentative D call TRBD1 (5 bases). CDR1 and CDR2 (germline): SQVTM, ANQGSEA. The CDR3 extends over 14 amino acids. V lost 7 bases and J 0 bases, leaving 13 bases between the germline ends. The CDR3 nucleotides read TGCAGCGCGAAGGTGACAGTCTCTGGAAACACCATATATTTT. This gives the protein CSAKVTVSGNTIYF.

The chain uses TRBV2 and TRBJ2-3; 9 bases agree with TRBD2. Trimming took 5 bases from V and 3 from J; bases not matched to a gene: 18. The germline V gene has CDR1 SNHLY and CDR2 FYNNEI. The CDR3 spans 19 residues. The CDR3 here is CASSLPGLASITGTDTQYF. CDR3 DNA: TGTGCCAGCAGTCTCCCGGGACTAGCTAGCATTACGGGAACAGATACGCAGTATTTT.

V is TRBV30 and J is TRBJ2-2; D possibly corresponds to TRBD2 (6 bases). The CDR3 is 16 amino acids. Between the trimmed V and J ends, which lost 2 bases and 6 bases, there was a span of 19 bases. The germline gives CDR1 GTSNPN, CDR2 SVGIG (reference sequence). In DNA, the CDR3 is TGTGCCTGGAGTCCCCCCGGGGGTGGTGTGGCCGGGGAGCTGTTTTTT. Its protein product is CAWSPPGGGVAGELFF. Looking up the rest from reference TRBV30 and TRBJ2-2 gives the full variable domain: SQTIHQWPATLVQPVGSPLSLECTVEGTSNPNLYWYRQAAGRGLQLLFYSVGIGQISSEVPQNLSASRPQDRQFILSSKKLLLSDSGFYLCAWSPPGGGVAGELFFGEGSRLTVL.

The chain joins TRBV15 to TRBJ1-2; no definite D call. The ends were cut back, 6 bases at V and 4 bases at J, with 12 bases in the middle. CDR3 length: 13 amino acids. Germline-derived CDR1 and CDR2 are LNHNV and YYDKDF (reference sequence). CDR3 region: CATRLNRGYGYTF. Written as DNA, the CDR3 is TGTGCCACCAGGCTCAACAGAGGCTATGGCTACACCTTC.

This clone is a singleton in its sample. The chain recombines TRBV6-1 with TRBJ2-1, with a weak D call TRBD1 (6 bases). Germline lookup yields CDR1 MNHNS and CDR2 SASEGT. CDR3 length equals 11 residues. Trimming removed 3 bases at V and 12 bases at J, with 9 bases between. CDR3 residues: CASSEGHPQFF. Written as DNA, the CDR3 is TGTGCCAGCAGTGAGGGACACCCGCAGTTCTTC.

DNA for the CDR3: TGTGCCAGCAGCCCAGGCGGCTCTGGGGCCAACGTCCTGACTTTC. Residues: CASSPGGSGANVLTF. The rearrangement uses TRBV5-4 and TRBJ2-6; unclear D gene. CDR1 is SGHNT, CDR2 YYREEE, per germline (reference sequence). With 4 bases removed from V and 0 bases from J, the gap between germline ends came to 8 bases. The CDR3 sequence is 15 residues long.

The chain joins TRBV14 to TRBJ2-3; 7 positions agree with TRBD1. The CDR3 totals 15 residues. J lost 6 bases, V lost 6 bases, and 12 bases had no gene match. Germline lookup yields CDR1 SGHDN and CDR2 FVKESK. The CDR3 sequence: CASRPGTARADTQYF. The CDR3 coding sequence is TGTGCCAGCAGACCTGGGACAGCCCGGGCGGATACGCAGTATTTT.

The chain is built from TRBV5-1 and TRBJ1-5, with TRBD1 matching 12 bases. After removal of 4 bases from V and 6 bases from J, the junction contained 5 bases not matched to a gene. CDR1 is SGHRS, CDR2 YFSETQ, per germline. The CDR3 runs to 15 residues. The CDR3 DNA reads TGCGCCAGCAGCCTGGGACAGGGGGCGGGTCAGCCCCAGCATTTT. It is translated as CASSLGQGAGQPQHF.

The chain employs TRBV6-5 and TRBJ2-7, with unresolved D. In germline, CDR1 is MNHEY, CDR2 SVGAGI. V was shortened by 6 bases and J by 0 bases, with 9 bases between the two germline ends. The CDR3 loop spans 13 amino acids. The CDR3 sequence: CASSLTFSYEQYF. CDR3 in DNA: TGTGCCAGCAGCCTAACTTTCTCCTACGAGCAGTACTTC.

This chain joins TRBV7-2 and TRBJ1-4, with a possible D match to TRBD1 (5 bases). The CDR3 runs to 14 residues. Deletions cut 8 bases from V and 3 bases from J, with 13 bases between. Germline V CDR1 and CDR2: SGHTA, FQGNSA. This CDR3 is CASARGVANEKLFF. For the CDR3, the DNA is TGTGCCAGCGCTCGGGGGGTGGCTAATGAAAAACTGTTTTTT.

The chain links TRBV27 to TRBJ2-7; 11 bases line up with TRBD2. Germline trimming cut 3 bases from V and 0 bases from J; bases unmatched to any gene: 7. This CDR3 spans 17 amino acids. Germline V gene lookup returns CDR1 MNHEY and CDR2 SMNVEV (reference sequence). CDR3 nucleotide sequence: TGTGCCAGCAGTTTGACTAGCGGGATCCTATCCTCCTACGAGCAGTACTTC. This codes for CASSLTSGILSSYEQYF.